This T cell receptor (beta chain) was sequenced in a study of blood T cell repertoires in COVID-19 (TCRdb year 2020). Study-level background: Samples from collaborators originated in the United States, Italy and Spain and spanned both the acute and convalescent phases of COVID-19. The material from the prospective study consisted of cDNA or gDNA derived from T cells, B-cell-depleted T cells, or PBMCs. Subjects who had been exposed to COVID-19, were actively infected with it, or had recovered from it provided the deeply sampled blood TCRbeta repertoires that made up the dataset. A freely available public database, intended as a resource for researchers studying the immune response to SARS-CoV-2, is where the repertoires were released. The samples were drawn from the first 160 participants of the ongoing ImmuneRACE study and from 1,254 subjects provided by 6 global collaborators. The sample metadata nearly always contained a de-identified subject ID, COVID-19 status, age in years and sex. Where HLA class I and class II types were available, the types were taken from metadata supplied by the sample provider, not from assay-based typing.

Whole blood was collected in K2EDTA tubes by collaborating institutions according to the institutions' own protocols. For TCRbeta analysis, collaborators shipped samples as frozen whole blood, isolated PBMCs, or DNA extracted from either of those sample types. The paper's findings and limits, for the study overall: The quantity of clinical and demographic metadata differed by source and by participant and was supplied without curation.

TCRbeta CDR3 regions were amplified from genomic DNA by means of the immunoSEQ Assay, a bias-controlled multiplex PCR. The original methods were these. Nucleated cell counts per sample were estimated from amplification of reference gene primers within the assay. Sequence reads were collapsed and filtered to measure the absolute abundance of every unique TCRbeta CDR3 rearrangement. Productive Simpson clonality was computed per sample as the square root of Simpson's diversity index over productive rearrangements. Here the immuneACCESS table is served through TCRdb, limited to in-frame sequences with V and J called. Missing clones are a known gap in these copies; in checked studies unresolved V genes cover under half, and the rest lacks a known reason. That table is the source of V, J and clone size, and D and trimming were worked out from the DNA. Counted in this sample were over 200,000 clones; around 80% of them appeared once. The leading ten clones occupy around 27% of the sample.

Concerning this clone: Its antigen is not yet known. The sample holds no much larger clone one base away, and base qualities are not on file.

Reading from cysteine to phenylalanine, the CDR3 counts 15 amino acids. Left in the record is the CDR3 DNA by itself, 45 bases read in frame from the first base. In the germline V gene, CDR1 corresponds to SGHDN and CDR2 to FVKESK. Cut back by 0 bases and 8 bases, the V and J ends lie 16 bases apart. This sequence uses TRBV14 and TRBJ1-1; the D gene cannot be resolved reliably. This sequence was found in a man between 35 and 55 years old with acute or convalescent COVID-19. The sample taken for sequencing was peripheral blood. The sequence in DNA is TGTGCCAGCAGCCAAGAGACTCTCTACGCTTCGGAAGCTTTCTTT. This translates into CASSQETLYASEAFF.